A selection of T cell receptor beta chains follows, all from one sample in a study of blood T cell repertoires in COVID-19. Some clones are missing from TCRdb's copy, which holds only in-frame ones; the method was immunoSEQ multiplex PCR. Seen here are 95,000 to 110,000 clones, 85% to 90% observed once, and the top ten hold less than 6.5%. The sample taken for sequencing was peripheral blood. The receptors were gathered from a human donor in a cohort sampled during active COVID-19. CDR3s include the opening cysteine and the closing phenylalanine or tryptophan. A D gene is named only where the DNA matches it firmly. Expanded clones are given a class, and other clones once, few, many or no size at all.

CDR3aa: CASRVRVQDSYNSPLHF
CDR3nt: TGTGCCAGTAGAGTAAGGGTACAGGACTCCTATAATTCACCCCTCCACTTT
d_gene: .
j_gene: TRBJ1-6
v_gene: TRBV19
abundance: .

CDR3aa: CASSFRVASTTDTQYF
CDR3nt: TGTGCCAGCAGCTTTCGGGTAGCCTCGACGACAGATACGCAGTATTTT
d_gene: .
j_gene: TRBJ2-3
v_gene: TRBV5-4
abundance: .

CDR3aa: CASSVSSGGYEQFF
CDR3nt: TGTGCCAGCAGCGTATCTAGCGGGGGGTATGAGCAGTTCTTC
d_gene: TRBD2
j_gene: TRBJ2-1
v_gene: TRBV9
abundance: .

CDR3aa: CASSPRLNSATNEKLFF
CDR3nt: TGTGCCAGTAGTCCCAGATTGAACAGTGCAACTAATGAAAAACTGTTTTTT
d_gene: .
j_gene: TRBJ1-4
v_gene: TRBV19
abundance: .

CDR3aa: CASSQETGYSGKYNEQFF
CDR3nt: TGCGCCAGCAGCCAAGAAACTGGATACTCAGGGAAATACAATGAGCAGTTCTTC
d_gene: .
j_gene: TRBJ2-1
v_gene: TRBV4-3
abundance: .

CDR3aa: CASSEFLGVSNGYTF
CDR3nt: TGTGCCAGCAGTGAATTTTTAGGGGTATCGAATGGCTACACCTTC
d_gene: .
j_gene: TRBJ1-2
v_gene: TRBV6-1
abundance: .

CDR3aa: CASSSLGGSHYEQYF
CDR3nt: TGTGCCAGCAGTTCCCTCGGGGGAAGTCACTACGAGCAGTACTTC
d_gene: .
j_gene: TRBJ2-7
v_gene: TRBV27
abundance: .

CDR3aa: CASSLGKRTGVTEAFF
CDR3nt: TGTGCCAGCAGCTTGGGGAAGAGGACGGGAGTGACTGAAGCTTTCTTT
d_gene: .
j_gene: TRBJ1-1
v_gene: TRBV5-6
abundance: .

CDR3aa: CASSRRDRGLAEQYF
CDR3nt: TGTGCCAGCAGTCGCCGGGACAGGGGGCTTGCCGAGCAGTACTTC
d_gene: TRBD1
j_gene: TRBJ2-7
v_gene: TRBV28
abundance: .

CDR3aa: CASSFVVLGYNEQFF
CDR3nt: TGTGCCAGCAGCTTCGTTGTTCTCGGGTACAATGAGCAGTTCTTC
d_gene: .
j_gene: TRBJ2-1
v_gene: TRBV7-2
abundance: .

CDR3aa: CASNPGGFSGANVLTF
CDR3nt: TGTGCCAGCAATCCAGGGGGCTTCTCTGGGGCCAACGTCCTGACTTTC
d_gene: TRBD1
j_gene: TRBJ2-6
v_gene: TRBV28
abundance: many

CDR3aa: CSVMGDYGRAEGSYNEQFF
CDR3nt: TGCAGCGTTATGGGGGATTACGGGAGGGCCGAAGGCTCCTACAATGAGCAGTTCTTC
d_gene: TRBD2
j_gene: TRBJ2-1
v_gene: TRBV29-1
abundance: .